This T cell receptor (beta chain) was identified during a study of blood T cell repertoires in COVID-19. Background on the study: Samples representing acute and convalescent COVID-19 were sourced from the United States, Italy and Spain. Sources were T cells, B-cell-depleted T cells, or PBMCs; the material itself was cDNA or gDNA.

TCRdb keeps only in-frame clones here, not all; method: immunoSEQ multiplex PCR. The sample lists under 200,000 clones, about nine tenths occurring once. The V gene end was trimmed by 5 bases and the J gene end by 2 bases; junction bases not matched to a gene: 8. The germline CDR1 and CDR2 sequences are SGHTA and FQGNSA. This CDR3 is 16 amino acids long. The sequencing sample was made of PBMCs or T cells enriched from blood (not recorded which). This chain uses TRBV7-2 with TRBJ2-7, with 11 bases lining up with TRBD1. The source of this sequence is a young woman who had recovered from COVID-19. The CDR3 nucleotides read TGTGCCAGCAGCCCAGTGGTGGGACAGGGGGCCTACGAGCAGTACTTC. Amino acids: CASSPVVGQGAYEQYF.